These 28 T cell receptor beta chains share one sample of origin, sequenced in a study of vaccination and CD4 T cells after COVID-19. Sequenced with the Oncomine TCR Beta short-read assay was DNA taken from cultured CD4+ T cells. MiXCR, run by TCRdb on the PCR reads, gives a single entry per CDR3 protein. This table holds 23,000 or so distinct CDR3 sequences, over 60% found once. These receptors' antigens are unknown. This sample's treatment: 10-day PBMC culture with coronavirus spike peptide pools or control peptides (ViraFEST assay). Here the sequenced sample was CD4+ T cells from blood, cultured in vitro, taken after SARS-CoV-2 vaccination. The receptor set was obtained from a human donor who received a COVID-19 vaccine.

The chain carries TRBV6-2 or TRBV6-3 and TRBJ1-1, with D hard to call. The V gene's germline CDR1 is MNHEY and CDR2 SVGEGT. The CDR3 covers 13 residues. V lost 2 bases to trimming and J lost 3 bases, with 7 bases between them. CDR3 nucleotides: TGTGCCAGCAGTTACAGGGAGTACACTGAAGCTTTCTTT. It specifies CASSYREYTEAFF.

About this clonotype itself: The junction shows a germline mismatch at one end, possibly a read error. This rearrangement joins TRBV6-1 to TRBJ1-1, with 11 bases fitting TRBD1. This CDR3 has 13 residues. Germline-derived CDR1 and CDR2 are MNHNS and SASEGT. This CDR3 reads CAISGTGGTEAFF. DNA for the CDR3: TGTGCCATCAGTGGGACAGGGGGCACTGAAGCTTTCTTT.

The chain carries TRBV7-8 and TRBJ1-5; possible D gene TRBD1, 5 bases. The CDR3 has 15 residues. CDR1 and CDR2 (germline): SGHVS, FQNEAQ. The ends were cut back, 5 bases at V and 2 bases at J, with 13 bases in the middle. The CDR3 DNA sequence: TGTGCCAGCAGCACCCAGGTGGGGGGCAATCAGCCCCAGCATTTT. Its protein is CASSTQVGGNQPQHF.

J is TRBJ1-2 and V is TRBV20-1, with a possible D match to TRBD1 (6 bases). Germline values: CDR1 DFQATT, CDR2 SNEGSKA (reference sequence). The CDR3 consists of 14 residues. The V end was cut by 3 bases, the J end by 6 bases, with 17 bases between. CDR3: CSASDSGQGHGYTF. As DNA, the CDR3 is TGCAGTGCTAGTGATTCAGGGCAGGGGCATGGCTACACCTTC.

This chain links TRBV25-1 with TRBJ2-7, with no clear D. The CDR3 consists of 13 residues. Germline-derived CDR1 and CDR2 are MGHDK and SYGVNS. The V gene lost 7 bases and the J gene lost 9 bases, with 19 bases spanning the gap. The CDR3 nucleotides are TGTGCCAGCACGCTGGACCTTTCCTTTCCGCAGTACTTC. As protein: CASTLDLSFPQYF.

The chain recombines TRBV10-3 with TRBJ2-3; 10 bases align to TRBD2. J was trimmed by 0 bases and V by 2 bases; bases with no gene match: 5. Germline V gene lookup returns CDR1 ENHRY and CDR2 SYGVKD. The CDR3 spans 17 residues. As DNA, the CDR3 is TGTGCCATCAGTGAGACCAGCGGGGGGGCTAGCACAGATACGCAGTATTTT. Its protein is CAISETSGGASTDTQYF.

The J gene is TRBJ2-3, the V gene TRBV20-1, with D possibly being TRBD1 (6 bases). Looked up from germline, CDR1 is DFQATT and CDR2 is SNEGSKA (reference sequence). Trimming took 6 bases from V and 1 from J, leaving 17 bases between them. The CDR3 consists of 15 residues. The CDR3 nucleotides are TGCAGTGCCGAACAGGGTGAGGTGGGCACAGATACGCAGTATTTT. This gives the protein CSAEQGEVGTDTQYF.

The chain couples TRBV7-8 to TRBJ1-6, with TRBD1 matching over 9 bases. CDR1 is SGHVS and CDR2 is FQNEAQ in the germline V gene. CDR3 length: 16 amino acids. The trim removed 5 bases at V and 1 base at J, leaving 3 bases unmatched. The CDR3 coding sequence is TGTGCCAGCAGCCTCGGACAGGGGTCCTATAATTCACCCCTCCACTTT. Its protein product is CASSLGQGSYNSPLHF.

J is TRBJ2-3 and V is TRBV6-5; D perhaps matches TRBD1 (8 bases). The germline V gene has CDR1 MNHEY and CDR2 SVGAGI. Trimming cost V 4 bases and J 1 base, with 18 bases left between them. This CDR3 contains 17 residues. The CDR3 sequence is CASSSGLTGQGTDTQYF. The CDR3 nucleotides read TGTGCCAGCAGTTCGGGACTAACGGGACAGGGCACAGATACGCAGTATTTT.

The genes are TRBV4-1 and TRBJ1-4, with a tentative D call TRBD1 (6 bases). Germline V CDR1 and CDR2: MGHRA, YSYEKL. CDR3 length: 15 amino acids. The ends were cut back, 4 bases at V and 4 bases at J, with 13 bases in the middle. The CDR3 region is CASSRRGGDNEKLFF. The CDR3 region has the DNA TGCGCCAGCAGCCGCCGAGGGGGAGATAATGAAAAACTGTTTTTT.

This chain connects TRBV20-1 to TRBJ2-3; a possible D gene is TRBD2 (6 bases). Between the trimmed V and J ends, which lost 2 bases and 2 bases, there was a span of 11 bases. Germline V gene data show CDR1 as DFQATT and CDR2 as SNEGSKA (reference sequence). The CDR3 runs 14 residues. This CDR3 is CSARSSGDTDTQYF. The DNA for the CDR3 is TGCAGTGCTAGAAGCTCGGGGGACACAGATACGCAGTATTTT.

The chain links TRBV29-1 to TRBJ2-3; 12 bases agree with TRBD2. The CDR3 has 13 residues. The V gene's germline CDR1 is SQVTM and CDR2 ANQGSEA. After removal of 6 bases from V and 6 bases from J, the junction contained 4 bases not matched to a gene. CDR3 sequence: CSVRLAGVDTQYF. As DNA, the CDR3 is TGCAGCGTGAGACTAGCGGGGGTGGATACGCAGTATTTT.

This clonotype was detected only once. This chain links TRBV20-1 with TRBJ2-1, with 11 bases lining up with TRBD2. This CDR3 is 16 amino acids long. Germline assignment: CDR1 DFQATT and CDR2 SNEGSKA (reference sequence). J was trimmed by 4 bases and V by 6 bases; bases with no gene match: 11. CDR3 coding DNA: TGCAGTGCCAGGAGGCTAGCGGGGGGCCCATACAATGAGCAGTTCTTC. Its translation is CSARRLAGGPYNEQFF.

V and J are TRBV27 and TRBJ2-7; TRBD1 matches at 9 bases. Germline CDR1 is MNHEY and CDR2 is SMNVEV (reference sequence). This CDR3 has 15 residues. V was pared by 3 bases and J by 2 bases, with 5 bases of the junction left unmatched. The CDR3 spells CASSFNRGPAYEQYF. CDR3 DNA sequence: TGTGCCAGCAGTTTTAACAGGGGGCCCGCCTACGAGCAGTACTTC.

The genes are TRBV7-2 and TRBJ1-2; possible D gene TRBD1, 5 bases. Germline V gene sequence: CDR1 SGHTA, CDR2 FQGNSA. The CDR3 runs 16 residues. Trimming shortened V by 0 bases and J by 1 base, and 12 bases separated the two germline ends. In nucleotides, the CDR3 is TGTGCCAGCAGCTTAGCCAGGAGGGGATATAACTATGGCTACACCTTC. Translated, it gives CASSLARRGYNYGYTF.

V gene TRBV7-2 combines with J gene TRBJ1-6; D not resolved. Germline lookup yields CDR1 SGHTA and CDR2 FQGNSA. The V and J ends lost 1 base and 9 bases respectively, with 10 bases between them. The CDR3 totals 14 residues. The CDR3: CASSLGAGRSPLHF. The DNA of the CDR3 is TGTGCCAGCAGCTTAGGGGCAGGTCGTTCACCCCTCCACTTT.

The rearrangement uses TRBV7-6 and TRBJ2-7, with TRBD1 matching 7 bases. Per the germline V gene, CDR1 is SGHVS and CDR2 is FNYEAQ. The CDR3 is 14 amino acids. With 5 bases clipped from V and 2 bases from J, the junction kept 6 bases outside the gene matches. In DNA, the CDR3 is TGTGCCAGCAGCGGTCGACAGGGCCCCTACGAGCAGTACTTC. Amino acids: CASSGRQGPYEQYF.

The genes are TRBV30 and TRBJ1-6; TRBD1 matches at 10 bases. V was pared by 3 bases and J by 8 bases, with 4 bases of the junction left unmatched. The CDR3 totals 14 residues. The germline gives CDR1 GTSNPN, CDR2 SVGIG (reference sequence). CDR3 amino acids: CAWSEGTGDSPLHF. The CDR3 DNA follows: TGTGCCTGGAGCGAGGGGACAGGGGATTCACCCCTCCACTTT.

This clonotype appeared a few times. CDR3 in DNA: TGTGCCAGTGGGAGCAGGGGAGGTGAAGCTTTCTTT. It yields the protein CASGSRGGEAFF. The chain joins TRBV19 to TRBJ1-1; TRBD1 might be the D (6 bases). CDR3 length: 12 amino acids. V shed 8 bases and J shed 7 bases, with 14 bases lying between them. In germline, CDR1 is LNHDA, CDR2 SQIVND (reference sequence).

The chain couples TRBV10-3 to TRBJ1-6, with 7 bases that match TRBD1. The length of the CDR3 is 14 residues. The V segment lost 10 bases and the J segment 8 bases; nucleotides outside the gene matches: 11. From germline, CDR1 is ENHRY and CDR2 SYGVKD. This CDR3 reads CATQGGARDSPLHF. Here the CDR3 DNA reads TGTGCCACCCAGGGGGGGGCCAGGGATTCACCCCTCCACTTT.

The chain's CDR3 is CASSSMTGLGSTFTLNQPQHF. As DNA, the CDR3 is TGTGCCAGCAGTTCCATGACAGGGCTGGGGTCAACCTTTACCCTAAATCAGCCCCAGCATTTT. V is TRBV27 and J is TRBJ1-5; 7 nucleotides match TRBD1. This CDR3 spans 21 amino acids. Unmatched junction bases numbered 25, after V lost 4 bases and J lost 4 bases. Germline CDR1 is MNHEY and CDR2 is SMNVEV (reference sequence).

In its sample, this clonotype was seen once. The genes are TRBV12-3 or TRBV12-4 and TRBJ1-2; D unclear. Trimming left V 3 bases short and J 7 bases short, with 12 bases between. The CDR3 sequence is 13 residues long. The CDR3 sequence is CASSFGEGIGYTF. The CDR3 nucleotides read TGTGCCAGCAGTTTCGGGGAAGGGATTGGCTACACCTTC.

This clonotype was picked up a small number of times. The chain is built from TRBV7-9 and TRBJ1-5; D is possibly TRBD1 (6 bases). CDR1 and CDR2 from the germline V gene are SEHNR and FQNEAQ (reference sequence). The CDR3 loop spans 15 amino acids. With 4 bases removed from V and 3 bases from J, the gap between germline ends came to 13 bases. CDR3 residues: CASSSSGEPNQPQHF. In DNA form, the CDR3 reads TGTGCCAGCAGCTCATCAGGGGAACCCAATCAGCCCCAGCATTTT.

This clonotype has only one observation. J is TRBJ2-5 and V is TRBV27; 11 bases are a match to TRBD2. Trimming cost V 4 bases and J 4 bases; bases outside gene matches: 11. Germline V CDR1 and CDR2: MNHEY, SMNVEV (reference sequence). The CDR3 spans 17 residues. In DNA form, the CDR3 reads TGTGCCAGCAGTTCCCCCTCACTAGCGGGGGATTTAGAGACCCAGTACTTC. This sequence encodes CASSSPSLAGDLETQYF.

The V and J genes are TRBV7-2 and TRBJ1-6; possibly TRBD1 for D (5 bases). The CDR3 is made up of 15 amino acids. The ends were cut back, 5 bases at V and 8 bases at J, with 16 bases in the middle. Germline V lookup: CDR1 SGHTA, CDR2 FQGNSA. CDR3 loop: CASSARDLRYSPLHF. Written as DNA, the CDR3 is TGTGCCAGCAGCGCCCGGGACCTACGATATTCACCCCTCCACTTT. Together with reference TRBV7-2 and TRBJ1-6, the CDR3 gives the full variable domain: GAGVSQSPSNKVTEKGKDVELRCDPISGHTALYWYRQSLGQGLEFLIYFQGNSAPDKSGLPSDRFSAERTGGSVSTLTIQRTQQEDSAVYLCASSARDLRYSPLHFGNGTRLTVT.

The CDR3 protein is CASSLDSRFVGELFF. As DNA, the CDR3 is TGTGCCAGCAGCTTAGATTCCCGGTTTGTCGGGGAGCTGTTTTTT. The gene calls are TRBV7-8 and TRBJ2-2; D remains ambiguous. The CDR3 runs 15 residues. Germline assignment: CDR1 SGHVS and CDR2 FQNEAQ. The germline V and J ends were trimmed by 1 base and 7 bases, with 13 bases remaining between them. The complete variable domain, with remaining parts taken from reference TRBV7-8 and TRBJ2-2, reads GAGVSQSPRYKVAKRGQDVALRCDPISGHVSLFWYQQALGQGPEFLTYFQNEAQLDKSGLPSDRFFAERPEGSVSTLKIQRTQQEDSAVYLCASSLDSRFVGELFFGEGSRLTVL.

The CDR3 region is CASLLPPLPGQEKLANYGYTF. The CDR3 nucleotides are TGTGCCAGCTTACTCCCGCCCCTTCCGGGACAGGAGAAGTTAGCTAACTATGGCTACACCTTC. The chain is built from TRBV6-7 and TRBJ1-2; 8 nucleotides match TRBD1. TRBV6-7 is marked as an open reading frame, function uncertain. V lost 8 bases and J lost 0; bases outside the gene matches: 26. This CDR3 is 21 amino acids long.

This chain's CDR3 is CASSEAGPGPHQPQHF. CDR3 nucleotides: TGTGCCAGCAGTGAAGCGGGGCCCGGCCCACATCAGCCCCAGCATTTT. This chain connects TRBV6-1 to TRBJ1-5; perhaps TRBD1 as D (5 bases). The CDR3 consists of 16 residues. Germline loops: CDR1 MNHNS, CDR2 SASEGT. V lost 0 bases and J 5 bases, leaving 14 bases between the germline ends.